A single sample gave rise to the 17 T cell receptor beta chains below, sequenced in a study of response to subunit inactivated influenza vaccine. TCRdb reanalysed the RT-PCR reads using MiXCR and keeps one entry per CDR3 protein. The top ten clones hold around 13% of a sample with 400,000 to 650,000 distinct CDR3 sequences, around 7.9% of them seen once. Sequenced here: PBMCs from blood, sampled less than 30 months after vaccination. The source is a man in his fifties or sixties who received an inactivated influenza vaccine.

The rearrangement uses TRBV29-1 and TRBJ2-5, with TRBD1 matching 10 bases. This CDR3 is built from 15 residues. J was trimmed by 5 bases and V by 0 bases; bases with no gene match: 6. Germline V CDR1 and CDR2: SQVTM, ANQGSEA. The CDR3 protein is CSVEDKGQGPETQYF. The CDR3 coding sequence is TGCAGCGTTGAAGATAAGGGACAGGGGCCGGAGACCCAGTACTTC.

The sample holds a few counts of this clonotype. The V call is TRBV6-1, the J call TRBJ1-5; TRBD1 is a possible D gene (6 bases). The CDR3 runs 14 residues. V shed 2 bases and J shed 6 bases, with 11 bases lying between them. Germline V gives CDR1 MNHNS, CDR2 SASEGT. CDR3 sequence: CASSEFRQVQPQHF. DNA for the CDR3: TGTGCCAGCAGTGAATTCCGACAGGTTCAGCCCCAGCATTTT.

This chain links TRBV5-6 with TRBJ2-3; a possible D gene is TRBD2 (6 bases). This CDR3 spans 18 amino acids. Germline assignment: CDR1 SGHDT and CDR2 YYEEEE. The germline V and J ends were trimmed by 4 bases and 6 bases, with 27 bases remaining between them. CDR3 amino acids: CASSEQLPGLHVIDTQYF. CDR3 nucleotide sequence: TGTGCCAGCAGCGAGCAACTGCCGGGACTCCACGTGATTGATACGCAGTATTTT.

This clonotype was recorded at least ten times. V and J are TRBV12-3 or TRBV12-4 and TRBJ2-1, with a possible D match to TRBD1 (6 bases). V was trimmed by 4 bases and J by 5 bases, leaving 18 bases between them. This CDR3 region has 16 residues. The CDR3 DNA reads as TGTGCCAGCAGTTCAAAACAGGGAGTGGGTAACAATGAGCAGTTCTTC. It codes for CASSSKQGVGNNEQFF.

There are many counts of this clonotype. V and J are TRBV4-1 and TRBJ1-3; 8 bases line up with TRBD1. Germline assignment: CDR1 MGHRA and CDR2 YSYEKL. The CDR3 spans 17 residues. Trimming removed 0 bases from V and 3 bases from J; junction bases left unmatched: 7. The CDR3 sequence is CASSQEPQGASGNTIYF. The CDR3 bases are TGCGCCAGCAGCCAAGAGCCCCAGGGGGCAAGTGGAAACACCATATATTTT.

There are a few counts of this clonotype. The rearrangement joins TRBV30 to TRBJ2-2; no reliable D call. The CDR3 length is 13 residues. Germline V gives CDR1 GTSNPN, CDR2 SVGIG (reference sequence). Trimming stripped 0 bases from V and 7 bases from J, with 9 bases between. The CDR3 sequence is CAWSVVDGGELFF. CDR3 DNA: TGTGCCTGGAGTGTCGTAGACGGCGGGGAGCTGTTTTTT.

The chain has TRBV30 and TRBJ1-5, with D maybe TRBD1 (6 bases). There are 14 residues in the CDR3. V was pared by 4 bases and J by 7 bases, with 17 bases between. Germline V gene sequence: CDR1 GTSNPN, CDR2 SVGIG (reference sequence). CDR3 sequence reads: CAWTNTGFRQPQHF. The CDR3 DNA follows: TGTGCCTGGACTAACACAGGGTTCCGACAGCCCCAGCATTTT.

The CDR3 nucleotides are TGTGCCAGCAGCCCAAGCGGGGGGTTGGTTGGCTACACCTTC. Protein sequence: CASSPSGGLVGYTF. This chain connects TRBV9 to TRBJ1-2; a weak D match, TRBD1 (5 bases). V was shortened by 4 bases and J by 7 bases, with 17 bases between the two germline ends. The CDR3 sequence is 14 residues long. Germline loops: CDR1 SGDLS, CDR2 YYNGEE. The full variable domain, in which reference TRBV9 and TRBJ1-2 provide the parts outside the CDR3, is DSGVTQTPKHLITATGQRVTLRCSPRSGDLSVYWYQQSLDQGLQFLIQYYNGEERAKGNILERFSAQQFPDLHSELNLSSLELGDSALYFCASSPSGGLVGYTFGSGTRLTVV.

The J gene is TRBJ2-7, the V gene TRBV5-1, with D perhaps matching TRBD1 (6 bases). The CDR3 totals 12 residues. The V end lost 3 bases, the J end lost 6 bases, and 10 bases lay between the germline ends. Germline V CDR1 and CDR2: SGHRS, YFSETQ. CDR3 protein: CASSSDRREQYF. CDR3 DNA: TGCGCCAGCAGCTCGGACAGACGCGAGCAGTACTTC.

The table lists this clonotype with many counts. The V call is TRBV4-2, the J call TRBJ2-3, with TRBD1 matching 8 bases. CDR3 size: 14 residues. Trimming at V came to 5 bases and at J to 3 bases, leaving 4 bases not matched to a gene. Germline V gene lookup returns CDR1 LGHNA and CDR2 YNFKEQ. In DNA form, the CDR3 reads TGTGCCAGCAGCTTGAGGACAGGGACAGATACGCAGTATTTT. Amino acids: CASSLRTGTDTQYF.

This chain uses TRBV3-1 with TRBJ1-1; D uncertain. CDR1 is LGHDT, CDR2 YNNKEL, per germline (reference sequence). Trimming stripped 1 base from V and 3 bases from J, with 6 bases between. The CDR3 runs 13 residues. This CDR3 is CASSQAHDTEAFF. As DNA, the CDR3 is TGTGCCAGCAGCCAAGCCCACGACACTGAAGCTTTCTTT.

With respect to this clonotype: One end of the junction varies from germline; a read error may be responsible. The chain uses TRBV20-1 and TRBJ2-1; TRBD2 matches at 10 bases. Germline CDR1 DFQATT, CDR2 SNEGSKA (reference sequence). There are 14 residues in the CDR3. The chain's CDR3 is CSASGGAVYNKQFF. The CDR3 DNA follows: TGCAGTGCCAGCGGGGGGGCCGTCTACAATAAGCAGTTCTTC.

The chain couples TRBV4-1 to TRBJ2-2; perhaps TRBD1 as D (5 bases). There are 17 residues in the CDR3. Germline assignment: CDR1 MGHRA and CDR2 YSYEKL. V lost 0 bases and J lost 4, with 15 bases in between. The CDR3 sequence is CASSQDKGVRGTGELFF. CDR3 sequence (DNA): TGCGCCAGCAGCCAAGATAAAGGGGTCCGCGGCACCGGGGAGCTGTTTTTT.

This clonotype was seen just once. A read error is possible here, since a much larger clone lies one base away. J is TRBJ1-1 and V is TRBV4-1, with D unresolved. Germline CDR1 is MGHRA and CDR2 is YSYEKL. The CDR3 length is 15 residues. V was pared by 8 bases and J by 2 bases, with 18 bases between. CDR3 protein: CASGFTGCPNTEAFF. The CDR3 nucleotides are TGCGCCAGCGGCTTTACCGGGTGTCCAAACACTGAAGCTTTCTTT.

This clonotype was seen at least ten times. This sequence joins TRBV20-1 and TRBJ2-3; 7 nucleotides line up with TRBD2. CDR1 and CDR2 (germline): DFQATT, SNEGSKA (reference sequence). V lost 5 bases and J lost 0; bases outside the gene matches: 5. The CDR3 loop spans 14 amino acids. The CDR3 spells CSAAPGGSTDTQYF. CDR3 DNA: TGCAGTGCTGCCCCCGGGGGGAGCACAGATACGCAGTATTTT.

The chain employs TRBV4-1 and TRBJ1-4; 7 bases match TRBD1. With V trimmed by 0 bases and J by 8 bases, 6 bases remained unmatched. Germline values: CDR1 MGHRA, CDR2 YSYEKL. The CDR3 has 15 amino acids. The CDR3 region is CASSQEEGAYEKLFF. The CDR3 nucleotides read TGCGCCAGCAGCCAAGAGGAGGGGGCCTACGAAAAACTGTTTTTT.

The chain uses TRBV20-1 and TRBJ1-4; D gene ambiguous. The CDR3 is 13 amino acids. CDR1 DFQATT and CDR2 SNEGSKA come from the germline V gene (reference sequence). Trimming left V 0 bases short and J 6 bases short, with 8 bases between. The CDR3 loop is CSARDLGYEKLFF. DNA of the CDR3: TGCAGTGCTAGAGATCTAGGTTATGAAAAACTGTTTTTT.